The next 5 T cell receptor beta chains were all read from a single sample in a study of CD8 T cells in Susac syndrome. Reverse transcription used about 0.45 to 1 ug RNA and random hexamers. From the immunoSEQ multiplex PCR reads, TCRdb called clonotypes with MiXCR, one entry per CDR3 protein. The sample comprises a few hundred thousand distinct CDR3 sequences, around 92% of which are singletons, and roughly 0.07% rests with the top ten. The sequencing input was CD4+ T cells from PBMCs. The receptors stem from a human donor with multiple sclerosis.

V gene TRBV7-2 combines with J gene TRBJ2-5, with D possibly called TRBD1 or TRBD2 (6 bases each). Per the germline V gene, CDR1 is SGHTA and CDR2 is FQGNSA. The CDR3 runs 15 residues. Trimming took 6 bases from V and 4 from J, leaving 18 bases between them. The chain's CDR3 is CASRFMGGAGETQYF. Written as DNA, the CDR3 is TGTGCCAGCAGATTCATGGGGGGCGCGGGAGAGACCCAGTACTTC.

J is TRBJ2-3 and V is TRBV2, with no clear D. The CDR3 extends over 14 amino acids. The germline V and J ends were trimmed by 6 bases and 4 bases, with 14 bases remaining between them. Germline lookup yields CDR1 SNHLY and CDR2 FYNNEI. Here the CDR3 DNA reads TGTGCCAGCAGCTCCCCCGGAGCTCCAGATACGCAGTATTTT. Translated, it gives CASSSPGAPDTQYF.

This rearrangement joins TRBV3-1 to TRBJ2-1, with 7 bases lining up with TRBD2. Trimming cost V 4 bases and J 6 bases; bases outside gene matches: 6. The CDR3 is made up of 14 amino acids. Germline V gene data show CDR1 as LGHDT and CDR2 as YNNKEL (reference sequence). CDR3 residues: CASSPGPGGNEQFF. CDR3 DNA: TGTGCCAGCAGCCCCGGGCCGGGGGGCAATGAGCAGTTCTTC.

A single count supports this clonotype. This chain connects TRBV9 to TRBJ1-1; D remains ambiguous. The CDR3 spans 14 residues. Germline V gene data show CDR1 as SGDLS and CDR2 as YYNGEE. Trimming cost V 1 base and J 0 bases, with 7 bases left between them. CDR3 sequence: CASSVLGLNTEAFF. The DNA of the CDR3 is TGTGCCAGCAGCGTACTAGGGCTGAACACTGAAGCTTTCTTT.

J is TRBJ2-2 and V is TRBV20-1, with TRBD1 matching 8 bases. J gave up 8 bases and V 5 bases, and 13 bases lay outside the gene matches. CDR3 length: 15 residues. Germline CDR1 DFQATT, CDR2 SNEGSKA (reference sequence). CDR3 in DNA: TGCAGTGCTTCGGCTGGACAGGGATCAACTGGGGAGCTGTTTTTT. Translation gives CSASAGQGSTGELFF.